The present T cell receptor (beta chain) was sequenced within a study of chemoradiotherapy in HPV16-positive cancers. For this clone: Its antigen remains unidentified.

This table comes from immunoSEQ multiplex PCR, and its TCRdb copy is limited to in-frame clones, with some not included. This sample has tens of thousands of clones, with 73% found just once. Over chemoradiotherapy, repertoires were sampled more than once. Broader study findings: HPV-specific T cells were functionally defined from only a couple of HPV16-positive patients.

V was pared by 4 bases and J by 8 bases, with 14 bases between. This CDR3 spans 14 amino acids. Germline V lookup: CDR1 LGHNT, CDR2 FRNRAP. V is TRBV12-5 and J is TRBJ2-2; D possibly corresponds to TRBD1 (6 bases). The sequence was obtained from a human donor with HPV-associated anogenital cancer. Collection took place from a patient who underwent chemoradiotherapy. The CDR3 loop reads CASGSQMGTGELFF. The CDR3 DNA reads TGTGCTAGTGGTTCTCAAATGGGGACAGGGGAGCTGTTTTTT.